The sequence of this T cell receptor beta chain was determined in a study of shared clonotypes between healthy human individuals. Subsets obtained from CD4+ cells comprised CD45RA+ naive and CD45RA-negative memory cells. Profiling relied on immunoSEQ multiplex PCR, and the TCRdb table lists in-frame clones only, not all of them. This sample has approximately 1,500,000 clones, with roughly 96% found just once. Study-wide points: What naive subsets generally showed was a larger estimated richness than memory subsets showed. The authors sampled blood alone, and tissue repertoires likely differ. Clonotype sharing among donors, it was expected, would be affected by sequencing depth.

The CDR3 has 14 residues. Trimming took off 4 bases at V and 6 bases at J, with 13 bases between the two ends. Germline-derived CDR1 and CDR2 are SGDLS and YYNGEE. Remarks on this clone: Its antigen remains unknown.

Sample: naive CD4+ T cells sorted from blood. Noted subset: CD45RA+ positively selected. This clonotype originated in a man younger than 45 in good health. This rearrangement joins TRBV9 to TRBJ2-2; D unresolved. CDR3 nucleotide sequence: TGTGCCAGCAGCCCAGTCGGCCGGGCCGGGGAGCTGTTTTTT. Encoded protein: CASSPVGRAGELFF.